The table lists the clone carrying this T cell receptor (beta chain) with a count of one. The authors' processing: For nucleated cells, counts were estimated from reference gene primer amplification. The repertoire was sequenced with immunoSEQ multiplex PCR; TCRdb's copy has only in-frame clones and lacks some. D and trimming come from the DNA, and the V and J calls and clone size come from that table. The sample shows around 270,000 clones, approximately 90% of them seen only once. Germline-derived CDR1 and CDR2 are KGHDR and SFDVKD. Unmatched junction bases numbered 1, after V lost 6 bases and J lost 0 bases. This CDR3 is built from 15 residues. The sample is drawn from a study of blood T cell repertoires in COVID-19. Study background: The study drew acute and convalescent COVID-19 samples from the United States, Italy and Spain.

The source of this sequence is a man aged 40-49 years with acute or convalescent COVID-19. The sequencing sample was made of peripheral blood. The V call is TRBV24-1, the J call TRBJ2-6; 7 bases map to TRBD1. CDR3: CATSSGGSGANVLTF. CDR3 DNA sequence: TGTGCCACCAGTTCAGGGGGCTCTGGGGCCAACGTCCTGACTTTC.